Listed here are 13 T cell receptor beta chains from one sample, sequenced in a study of blood T cell repertoires in COVID-19. Here immunoSEQ multiplex PCR was the method, and the copy in TCRdb shows in-frame clones only, minus some. The sample gives approximately 60,000 clones, around 84% of which show up once; roughly 3.2% is in the top ten. Sequenced: peripheral blood. The receptor source for this set is a man aged 50 or older with active COVID-19.

The rearrangement joins TRBV7-9 to TRBJ2-1; tentatively, D is TRBD1 (6 bases). Germline assignment: CDR1 SEHNR and CDR2 FQNEAQ (reference sequence). This CDR3 has 13 residues. Trimming left V 4 bases short and J 10 bases short, with 14 bases between. For the CDR3, the DNA is TGTGCCAGCAGCTCCAGTGGGGGCTGGGAGCAGTTCTTC. It translates to CASSSSGGWEQFF. Variable domain in full (rest from reference TRBV7-9 and TRBJ2-1): DTGVSQNPRHKITKRGQNVTFRCDPISEHNRLYWYRQTLGQGPEFLTYFQNEAQLEKSRLLSDRFSAERPKGSFSTLEIQRTEQGDSAMYLCASSSSGGWEQFFGPGTRLTVL.

The chain is built from TRBV10-3 and TRBJ2-2; the D is unclear. Germline loops: CDR1 ENHRY, CDR2 SYGVKD. This CDR3 is 16 amino acids long. The V end was cut by 4 bases, the J end by 4 bases, with 16 bases between. The CDR3 DNA follows: TGTGCCATCAGTGGAGACCTACAGTATATCACCGGGGAGCTGTTTTTT. Translation: CAISGDLQYITGELFF.

The rearrangement joins TRBV25-1 to TRBJ1-2; TRBD1 agrees at 7 bases. Germline-derived CDR1 and CDR2 are MGHDK and SYGVNS. The CDR3 is 13 residues long. The ends lost 5 bases at V and 7 bases at J; junction bases unmatched: 7. DNA for the CDR3: TGTGCCAGCAGTCCTACAGGGGCCCTTGGCTACACCTTC. Its translation: CASSPTGALGYTF.

The chain links TRBV5-1 to TRBJ2-1; a weak D match, TRBD2 (5 bases). In germline, CDR1 is SGHRS, CDR2 YFSETQ. The V gene lost 0 bases and the J gene lost 15 bases, with 10 bases spanning the gap. This CDR3 spans 11 amino acids. CDR3 DNA: TGCGCCAGCAGCTTGGGTCAGCGGCGGTTCTTC. It codes for CASSLGQRRFF.

The chain couples TRBV20-1 to TRBJ2-5; 7 nucleotides align to TRBD2. Germline V CDR1 and CDR2: DFQATT, SNEGSKA (reference sequence). After removal of 3 bases from V and 3 bases from J, the junction contained 10 bases not matched to a gene. The CDR3 contains 15 residues. The CDR3 DNA follows: TGCAGTGCTAGTATCGTGCGGGCGGGGGAAGAGACCCAGTACTTC. Translating it yields CSASIVRAGEETQYF.

The chain has TRBV6-6 and TRBJ1-1, with TRBD1 matching over 7 bases. The V and J ends lost 2 bases and 1 base, in that order; junction bases with no gene match: 7. This CDR3 is 16 amino acids long. CDR1 is MNHNY, CDR2 SVGAGI, per germline (reference sequence). The CDR3 sequence: CASSYGTAQGNTEAFF. CDR3 DNA: TGTGCCAGCAGTTACGGGACAGCACAAGGGAACACTGAAGCTTTCTTT.

The chain couples TRBV7-6 to TRBJ1-2; a weak D match, TRBD1 (6 bases). V dropped 8 bases and J dropped 7 bases, with 26 bases sitting between them. Germline V gene sequence: CDR1 SGHVS, CDR2 FNYEAQ. The CDR3 runs 16 residues. The CDR3 DNA reads TGTGCCAGCGGTCCCGGGTCCCGACAGGCCTGGGGTGGCTACACCTTC. Translating it yields CASGPGSRQAWGGYTF.

This clone came up a few times. The chain is built from TRBV5-4 and TRBJ1-1, with TRBD1 matching 7 bases. Per the germline V gene, CDR1 is SGHNT and CDR2 is YYREEE (reference sequence). This CDR3 region has 15 residues. Trimming took 0 bases from V and 0 from J; bases not matched to a gene: 2. The CDR3 DNA reads as TGTGCCAGCAGCTTGGAGACAGGGATGAACACTGAAGCTTTCTTT. It specifies CASSLETGMNTEAFF.

This chain joins TRBV24-1 and TRBJ2-3, with 9 bases fitting TRBD2. Germline lookup yields CDR1 KGHDR and CDR2 SFDVKD. Unmatched junction bases numbered 6, after V lost 4 bases and J lost 5 bases. The CDR3 spans 15 residues. For the CDR3, the DNA is TGTGCCACCAGTGAAGTAGCGGGAGATGAAGATACGCAGTATTTT. Its protein is CATSEVAGDEDTQYF.

The chain's CDR3 is CASSYSGDSGNTIYF. CDR3 bases: TGTGCCAGCAGTTACTCGGGAGACTCTGGAAACACCATATATTTT. This sequence joins TRBV6-6 and TRBJ1-3; no firm D call. This CDR3 is 15 amino acids long. The germline CDR1 and CDR2 sequences are MNHNY and SVGAGI (reference sequence). V lost 0 bases and J lost 0, with 6 bases in between.

V is TRBV6-5 and J is TRBJ2-3, with no clear D. Germline values: CDR1 MNHEY, CDR2 SVGAGI. The CDR3 consists of 13 residues. Trimming left V 6 bases short and J 0 bases short, with 7 bases between. The CDR3 nucleotides read TGTGCCAGCAGAGAGGATAGCACAGATACGCAGTATTTT. It yields the protein CASREDSTDTQYF.

The rearrangement links TRBV6-6 to TRBJ2-1, with 12 bases aligning to TRBD1. In germline, CDR1 is MNHNY, CDR2 SVGAGI (reference sequence). V trimming: 5 bases; J trimming: 5 bases; junction bases outside the gene matches: 4. The CDR3 spans 15 residues. CDR3 amino acids: CASSGTGGHHNEQFF. The CDR3 nucleotides are TGTGCCAGCAGTGGGACAGGGGGCCACCACAATGAGCAGTTCTTC.

The rearrangement links TRBV7-9 to TRBJ2-5; 9 bases are shared with TRBD2. With V trimmed by 1 base and J by 5 bases, 5 bases remained unmatched. The CDR3 runs 15 residues. CDR1 and CDR2 from the germline V gene are SEHNR and FQNEAQ (reference sequence). Here the CDR3 reads CASSLVASGVETQYF. For the CDR3, the DNA is TGTGCCAGCAGCTTAGTGGCTAGCGGGGTGGAGACCCAGTACTTC.